These 18 T cell receptor beta chains were all obtained from the same sample, sequenced in a study of T cells after yellow fever vaccination. TCRdb ran MiXCR on the 5' RACE reads and lists one entry per CDR3 protein. The table has some 560,000 distinct CDR3 sequences, about a sixth seen once; the top ten hold approximately 15%. The material was PBMCs, obtained roughly 5 days after the first yellow fever vaccination. Receptors originate from a man between 18 and 29 years old who received the YFV17D yellow fever vaccine.

This clonotype has ten or more counts. V usage is TRBV12-3 or TRBV12-4 and J usage is TRBJ2-4; perhaps TRBD2 as D (5 bases). CDR3 size: 15 residues. Between the trimmed V and J ends, which lost 5 bases and 0 bases, there was a span of 11 bases. CDR3 in amino acids: CASSPGELAKNIQYF. CDR3 in DNA: TGTGCCAGCAGTCCCGGGGAGTTAGCCAAAAACATTCAGTACTTC.

Only a few counts were recorded for this clonotype. The rearrangement joins TRBV5-1 to TRBJ2-3, with D hard to call. V was cut by 0 bases and J by 2 bases, with 7 bases left in between. The CDR3 covers 14 residues. Germline CDR1 reads SGHRS; CDR2 reads YFSETQ. The DNA for the CDR3 is TGCGCCAGCAGCTTGGATCCTGTCACAGATACGCAGTATTTT. Protein sequence: CASSLDPVTDTQYF.

Worth noting for this clonotype: A much more abundant neighbour one base away suggests this may be a read error. The chain recombines TRBV20-1 with TRBJ2-3; no clear D gene. Germline assignment: CDR1 DFQATT and CDR2 SNEGSKA (reference sequence). Trimming left V 7 bases short and J 0 bases short, with 14 bases between. This CDR3 region has 14 residues. CDR3: CSVSGRSSTDTQYF. The CDR3 DNA follows: TGCAGTGTGTCCGGACGATCTAGCACAGATACGCAGTATTTT.

The chain links TRBV20-1 to TRBJ2-2; D call uncertain. From germline, CDR1 is DFQATT and CDR2 SNEGSKA (reference sequence). CDR3 length: 14 residues. V gave up 4 bases and J gave up 3 bases, with 12 bases separating them. This chain's CDR3 is CSATRLLDTGELFF. The CDR3 nucleotides are TGCAGTGCTACGAGACTCCTTGACACCGGGGAGCTGTTTTTT.

The rearrangement links TRBV27 to TRBJ2-1, with D perhaps matching TRBD2 (6 bases). Germline CDR1 is MNHEY and CDR2 is SMNVEV (reference sequence). Trimming removed 5 bases from V and 10 bases from J, with 12 bases in between. This CDR3 has 12 amino acids. CDR3 in DNA: TGTGCCAGCAGTCCGTACCGGGGGGAGCAGTTCTTC. Translating gives CASSPYRGEQFF.

The table lists this clonotype with many counts. The rearrangement joins TRBV15 to TRBJ2-1; D gene ambiguous. Germline CDR1 and CDR2: LNHNV and YYDKDF (reference sequence). Trimming shortened V by 1 base and J by 0 bases, and 7 bases separated the two germline ends. The CDR3 length is 15 residues. The CDR3 nucleotides are TGTGCCACCAGCAGAGCAGTTCTCTCCTACAATGAGCAGTTCTTC. Encoded protein: CATSRAVLSYNEQFF.

This clonotype was picked up a small number of times. This chain links TRBV15 with TRBJ2-3; D is perhaps TRBD2 (5 bases). Trimming pared 3 bases from V and 4 bases from J, leaving 11 bases between. Germline V CDR1 and CDR2: LNHNV, YYDKDF (reference sequence). This CDR3 is 14 amino acids long. The CDR3 reads CATSRHGMADTQYF. Written as DNA, the CDR3 is TGTGCCACCAGCAGGCACGGGATGGCAGATACGCAGTATTTT.

This clonotype was recorded a few times. V and J are TRBV6-1 and TRBJ2-7; maybe TRBD2 (5 bases). Germline lookup yields CDR1 MNHNS and CDR2 SASEGT. V was trimmed by 8 bases and J by 1 base, leaving 21 bases between them. The CDR3 consists of 16 residues. CDR3 protein: CASRLLSGGSSYEQYF. The CDR3 region has the DNA TGTGCCAGCCGCCTACTCTCAGGAGGTTCATCCTACGAGCAGTACTTC.

There are many counts of this clonotype. V gene TRBV12-3 or TRBV12-4 combines with J gene TRBJ1-1; D not certain. V was pared by 4 bases and J by 0 bases, with 9 bases between. The CDR3 is 14 amino acids. This CDR3 is CASSSETVNTEAFF. CDR3 DNA: TGTGCCAGCAGTTCGGAGACGGTGAACACTGAAGCTTTCTTT.

This clonotype has more than one count but fewer than ten. This chain joins TRBV20-1 and TRBJ1-3; possible D gene TRBD1, 5 bases. V was clipped by 6 bases and J by 0 bases, with 15 bases between them. The CDR3 extends over 15 amino acids. Germline CDR1 reads DFQATT; CDR2 reads SNEGSKA (reference sequence). The chain's CDR3 is CSAVYRQSSGNTIYF. As DNA, the CDR3 is TGCAGTGCAGTTTACAGGCAGAGCTCTGGAAACACCATATATTTT.

J is TRBJ2-5 and V is TRBV27; either TRBD1 or TRBD2 may fit D (6 bases each). Germline values: CDR1 MNHEY, CDR2 SMNVEV (reference sequence). CDR3 length: 14 residues. V lost 5 bases, J lost 5 bases, and 15 bases lay in between. The CDR3 nucleotides read TGTGCCAGCAGTAACCGGGGGCTCGGGGAGACCCAGTACTTC. It yields the protein CASSNRGLGETQYF.

The chain uses TRBV30 and TRBJ2-1; TRBD1 or TRBD2 may be the D gene (6 bases each). The CDR3 has 15 amino acids. V gave up 4 bases and J gave up 6 bases, with 19 bases separating them. The germline gives CDR1 GTSNPN, CDR2 SVGIG (reference sequence). The CDR3 nucleotides read TGTGCCTGGAACGGCCTAGGGGGGTCGGTCAATGAGCAGTTCTTC. It specifies CAWNGLGGSVNEQFF.

The table lists this clonotype with a few counts. The V gene is TRBV7-2, the J gene TRBJ2-5; D is perhaps TRBD2 (7 bases). V lost 2 bases and J 5 bases, leaving 15 bases between the germline ends. CDR1 and CDR2 from the germline V gene are SGHTA and FQGNSA. CDR3 length equals 15 residues. This CDR3 is CASSLTGGGWETQYF. The CDR3 DNA reads TGTGCCAGCAGCTTAACGGGGGGCGGATGGGAGACCCAGTACTTC.

The chain employs TRBV11-2 and TRBJ1-2; D gene uncertain. Germline CDR1 SGHAT, CDR2 FQNNGV. Trimming pared 5 bases from V and 4 bases from J, leaving 8 bases between. This CDR3 contains 12 residues. CDR3: CASSRRSYGYTF. The CDR3 coding sequence is TGTGCCAGCAGCAGACGGAGCTATGGCTACACCTTC. The full variable domain, in which reference TRBV11-2 and TRBJ1-2 provide the parts outside the CDR3, is EAGVAQSPRYKIIEKRQSVAFWCNPISGHATLYWYQQILGQGPKLLIQFQNNGVVDDSQLPKDRFSAERLKGVDSTLKIQPAKLEDSAVYLCASSRRSYGYTFGSGTRLTVV.

This chain joins TRBV10-2 and TRBJ2-5; D gene unclear. CDR1 and CDR2 (germline): WSHSY, SAAADI. V was clipped by 5 bases and J by 7 bases, with 8 bases between them. CDR3 length: 11 residues. CDR3 bases: TGCGCCAGCAGTTGGATGGGGACCCAGTACTTC. It specifies CASSWMGTQYF.

This clonotype was counted many times. The chain recombines TRBV7-2 with TRBJ2-1, with no clear D. Deletions cut 4 bases from V and 5 bases from J, with 6 bases between. The CDR3 is 12 residues long. Per the germline V gene, CDR1 is SGHTA and CDR2 is FQGNSA. CDR3 sequence: CASSSPNNEQFF. The CDR3 bases are TGTGCCAGCAGCTCGCCAAACAATGAGCAGTTCTTC.

This chain links TRBV7-2 with TRBJ1-5; D is ambiguous. Trimming took off 3 bases at V and 4 bases at J, with 10 bases between the two ends. Per the germline V gene, CDR1 is SGHTA and CDR2 is FQGNSA. The CDR3 has 14 residues. DNA of the CDR3: TGTGCCAGCAGCTTCGGCGGATTGAATCAGCCCCAGCATTTT. Amino acids: CASSFGGLNQPQHF.

This clonotype was counted between two and nine times. This sequence joins TRBV15 and TRBJ1-5; weak D call: TRBD1 (6 bases). The CDR3 is 15 amino acids. V was pared by 3 bases and J by 4 bases, with 13 bases between. Germline CDR1 is LNHNV and CDR2 is YYDKDF (reference sequence). Written as DNA, the CDR3 is TGTGCCACCAGCAGTGGACAGACAATTAATCAGCCCCAGCATTTT. The encoded protein is CATSSGQTINQPQHF.